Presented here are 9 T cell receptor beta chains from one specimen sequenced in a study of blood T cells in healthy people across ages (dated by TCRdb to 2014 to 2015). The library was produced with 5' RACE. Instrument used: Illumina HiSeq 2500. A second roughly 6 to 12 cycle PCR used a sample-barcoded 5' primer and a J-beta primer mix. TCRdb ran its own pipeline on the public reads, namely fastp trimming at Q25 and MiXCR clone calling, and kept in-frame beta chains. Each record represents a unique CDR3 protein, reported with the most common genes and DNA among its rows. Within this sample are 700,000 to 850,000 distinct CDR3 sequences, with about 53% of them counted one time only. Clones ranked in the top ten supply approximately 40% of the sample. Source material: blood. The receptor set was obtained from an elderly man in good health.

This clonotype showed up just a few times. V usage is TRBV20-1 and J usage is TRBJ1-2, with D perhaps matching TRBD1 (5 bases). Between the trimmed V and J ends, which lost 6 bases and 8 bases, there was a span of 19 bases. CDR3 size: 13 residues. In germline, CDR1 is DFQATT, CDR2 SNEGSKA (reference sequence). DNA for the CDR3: TGCAGTGCCGGGCCCAGGGTATACGACGGCTACACCTTC. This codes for CSAGPRVYDGYTF.

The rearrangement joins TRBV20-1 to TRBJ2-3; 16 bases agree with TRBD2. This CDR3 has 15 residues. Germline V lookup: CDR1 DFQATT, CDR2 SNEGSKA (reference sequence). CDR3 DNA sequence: TGCGGAGGGACTAGCGGGGGGGGGAGCACAGATACGCAGTATTTT. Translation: CGGTSGGGSTDTQYF.

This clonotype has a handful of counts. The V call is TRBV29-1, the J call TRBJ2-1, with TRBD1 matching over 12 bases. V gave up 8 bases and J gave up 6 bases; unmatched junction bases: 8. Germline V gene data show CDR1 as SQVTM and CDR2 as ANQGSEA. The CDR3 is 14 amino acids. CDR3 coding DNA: TGCAGCCTGGGGACAGGGGGCAGCCTCAATGAGCAGTTCTTC. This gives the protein CSLGTGGSLNEQFF.

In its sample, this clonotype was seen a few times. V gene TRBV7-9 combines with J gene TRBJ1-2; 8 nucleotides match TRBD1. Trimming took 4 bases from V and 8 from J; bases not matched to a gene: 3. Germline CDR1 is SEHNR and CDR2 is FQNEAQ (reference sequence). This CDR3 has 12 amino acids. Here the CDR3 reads CASSWDRPGYTF. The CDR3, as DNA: TGTGCCAGCAGCTGGGACAGGCCGGGCTACACCTTC.

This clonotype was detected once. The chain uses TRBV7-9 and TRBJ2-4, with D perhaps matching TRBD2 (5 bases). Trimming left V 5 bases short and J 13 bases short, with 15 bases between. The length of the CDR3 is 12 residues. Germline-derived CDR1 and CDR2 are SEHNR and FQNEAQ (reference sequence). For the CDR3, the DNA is TGTGCCAGCAGCCCCTCCCGCTGGGAGCAGTACTTC. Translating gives CASSPSRWEQYF.

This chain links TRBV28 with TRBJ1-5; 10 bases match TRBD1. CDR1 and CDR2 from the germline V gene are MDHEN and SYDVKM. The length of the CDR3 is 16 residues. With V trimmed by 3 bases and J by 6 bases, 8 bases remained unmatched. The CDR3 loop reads CASSFPRTGGGQPQHF. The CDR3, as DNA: TGTGCCAGCAGTTTCCCCCGGACAGGGGGAGGTCAGCCCCAGCATTTT.

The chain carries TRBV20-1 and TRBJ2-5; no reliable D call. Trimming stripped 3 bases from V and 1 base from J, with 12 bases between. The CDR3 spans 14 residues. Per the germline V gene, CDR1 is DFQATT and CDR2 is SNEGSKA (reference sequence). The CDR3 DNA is TGCAGTGCTAGCTTCCCCGGCCGCCAAGAGACCCAGTACTTC. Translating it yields CSASFPGRQETQYF.

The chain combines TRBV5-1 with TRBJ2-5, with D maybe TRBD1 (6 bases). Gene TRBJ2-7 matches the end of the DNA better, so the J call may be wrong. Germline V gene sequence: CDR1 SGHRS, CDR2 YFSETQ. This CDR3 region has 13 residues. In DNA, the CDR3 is TGCGCCAGCACCGAAAGGCCAGGGGTCGAGCAGTACTTC. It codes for CASTERPGVEQYF.

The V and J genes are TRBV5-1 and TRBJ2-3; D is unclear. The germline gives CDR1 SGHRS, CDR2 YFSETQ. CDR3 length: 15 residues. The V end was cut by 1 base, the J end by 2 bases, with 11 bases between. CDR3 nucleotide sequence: TGCGCCAGCAGCTTGCAGAATTCACACACAGATACGCAGTATTTT. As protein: CASSLQNSHTDTQYF.